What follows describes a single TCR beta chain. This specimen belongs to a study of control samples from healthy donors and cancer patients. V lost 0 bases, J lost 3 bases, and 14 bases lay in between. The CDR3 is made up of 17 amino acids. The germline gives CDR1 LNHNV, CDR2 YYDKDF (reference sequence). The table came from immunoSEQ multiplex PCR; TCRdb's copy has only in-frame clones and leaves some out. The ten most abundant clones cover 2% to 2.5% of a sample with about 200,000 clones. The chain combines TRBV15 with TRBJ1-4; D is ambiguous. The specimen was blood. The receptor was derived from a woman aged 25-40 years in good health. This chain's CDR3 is CATSRDFGRIANEKLFF. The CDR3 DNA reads TGTGCCACCAGCAGAGACTTCGGTCGGATAGCTAATGAAAAACTGTTTTTT.